This note documents a single T cell receptor (beta chain) sequence. This receptor's antigen is unknown. Qualities for individual bases were not recorded, and no much larger clone is one base off. The CDR3 regions of human TCRbeta chains were subjected to immunosequencing. Concerning the study's data processing: TCRs in the repertoires were compared against a reference library of SARS-CoV-2-specific TCRs that had been generated with the MIRA antigen-specificity platform. Breadth was defined as the fraction of unique TCRs that were SARS-CoV-2-associated, and depth was defined as the fraction of total T cells that were SARS-CoV-2-associated. Using the MIRA data, every spike-specific TCR was mapped to the spike region that the TCR reacted to and assigned to either a CD4 or a CD8 class. Log10-transformed breadth and depth values were compared by one-way ANOVA with Sidak's multiple comparisons tests. The clones in this table, taken by TCRdb from immuneACCESS, are in-frame only. Not every clone is retained; where verified, under half of the shortfall comes from an unresolved V gene, and the cause of the rest is unknown. V, J and clone size reflect that table, while D and trimming were determined from the DNA. This sample comprises about 150,000 clones, over 85% of them detected only once. Clones ranked in the top ten supply over 15% of the sample.

Explained via the paper, the time point label denotes: baseline before first vaccination. Vaccinee samples were obtained from the UK trials COV001 and COV002, which included a single-blind randomized controlled phase 2/3 trial of AZD1222 (ChAdOx1 nCoV-19) in healthy adults. For TCRbeta chain sequencing, PBMC samples were collected from trial participants at day 0 and at day 28 after the second dose. This specimen belongs to a study of T cell responses to AZD1222 COVID-19 vaccine (dated by TCRdb to about 2021). Background on the whole study: AZD1222 recipients whose second dose came at about 4 weeks and those whose second dose came at about 12 weeks were combined into one group, since spike-specific TCR depth and breadth did not differ between the two schedules. A total of more than 230 trial participants underwent TCR sequencing, of whom about 210 received two doses of AZD1222 and some 25 received two doses of the MenACWY control vaccine. Trial participants were enrolled by age into subgroups of 18-55, 56-69 and 70-plus years, and around 150, 28 and 57 TCR-sequenced participants, respectively, were included in these subgroups.

Overall results and qualifications from the work: In the small 56-69-year group, the increase in depth fell short of significance, most likely because of low power. A significant rise in spike-specific TCR breadth and depth was observed after two AZD1222 doses relative to day 0 and relative to MenACWY recipients. Conclusions about previously exposed vaccinees were limited because only six AZD1222 recipients were SARS-CoV-2 seropositive at baseline. Nearly half of unique spike-specific TCRs reportedly recognized epitopes outside regions mutated in the B.1.351 and B.1.1.7 variants. Vaccine-associated CD4 TCRs spanned the whole spike protein, with dominant responses in regions 160-218 and 743-854. Because no day 14 peak-response samples were available, repertoires were characterized only after the peak T cell response. Most participants were white British and females outnumbered males, and the authors suggested that clonal diversity may have been underestimated.

The origin of this receptor is an adult in good health. The sequencing here drew on peripheral blood, taken on day 0 of AZD1222 vaccination.

The sequence in DNA is TGTGCCAGCAGCTTGACGGGCGCCGGCTATGGCTACACCTTC. The resulting protein is CASSLTGAGYGYTF. The rearrangement joined TRBV5-6 to TRBJ1-2; the D gene assignment is ambiguous. Taken from the germline V gene, the CDR1 and CDR2 loops are SGHDT and YYEEEE. Including cysteine and phenylalanine, the CDR3 has 14 amino acids. CDR3 DNA only is kept here, 42 bases in frame from base 1. At the junction V is shortened by 1 base and J by 4 bases, with 11 bases in between.